This T cell receptor (beta chain) came from a study of T cells in Graves' hyperthyroidism and ophthalmopathy. Study findings and constraints: The model made its ophthalmopathy prediction, and onset followed a median around 6.5 months later. The blood repertoire included most of the expanded thyroid clonotypes above 0.001. A 13 V-J model separated ophthalmopathy from stable hyperthyroidism.

This clonotype was seen many times. What it recognizes is unknown. Absence of ophthalmopathy progression within 18 months defined stable Graves' hyperthyroidism. RNA transcripts were the template for amplifying TCR beta CDR3 regions. The study used the HTBI primer set for a first-round RT-PCR of the TCR CDR3. Each CDR3 protein is one row after TCRdb ran MiXCR on the multiplex PCR reads. The sample consists of roughly 750,000 distinct CDR3 sequences, around 17% of them appearing once. The germline V and J ends were trimmed by 6 bases and 0 bases, with 15 bases remaining between them. Germline V CDR1 and CDR2: MNHNS, SASEGT. This CDR3 is 16 amino acids long.

The TCR comes from a man between 18 and 35 years old with Graves' hyperthyroidism. The chain carries TRBV6-1 and TRBJ1-5; D gene unclear. Sequenced material: blood. The CDR3 reads CASSPLYGDSNQPQHF. CDR3 nucleotides: TGTGCCAGCAGCCCCCTGTATGGGGATAGCAATCAGCCCCAGCATTTT.